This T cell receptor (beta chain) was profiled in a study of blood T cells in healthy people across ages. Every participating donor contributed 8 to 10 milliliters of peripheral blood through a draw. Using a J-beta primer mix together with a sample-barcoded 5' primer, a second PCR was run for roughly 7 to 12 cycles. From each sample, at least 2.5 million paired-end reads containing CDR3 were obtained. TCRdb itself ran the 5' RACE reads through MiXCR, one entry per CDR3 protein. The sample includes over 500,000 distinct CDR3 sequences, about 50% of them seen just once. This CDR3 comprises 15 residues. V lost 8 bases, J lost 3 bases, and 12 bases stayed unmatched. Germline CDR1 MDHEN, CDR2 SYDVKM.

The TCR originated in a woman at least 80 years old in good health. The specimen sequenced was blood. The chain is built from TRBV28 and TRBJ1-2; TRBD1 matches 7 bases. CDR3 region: CASLPTGASYYGYTF. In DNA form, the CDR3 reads TGTGCCAGCCTCCCTACAGGGGCCTCATACTATGGCTACACCTTC.